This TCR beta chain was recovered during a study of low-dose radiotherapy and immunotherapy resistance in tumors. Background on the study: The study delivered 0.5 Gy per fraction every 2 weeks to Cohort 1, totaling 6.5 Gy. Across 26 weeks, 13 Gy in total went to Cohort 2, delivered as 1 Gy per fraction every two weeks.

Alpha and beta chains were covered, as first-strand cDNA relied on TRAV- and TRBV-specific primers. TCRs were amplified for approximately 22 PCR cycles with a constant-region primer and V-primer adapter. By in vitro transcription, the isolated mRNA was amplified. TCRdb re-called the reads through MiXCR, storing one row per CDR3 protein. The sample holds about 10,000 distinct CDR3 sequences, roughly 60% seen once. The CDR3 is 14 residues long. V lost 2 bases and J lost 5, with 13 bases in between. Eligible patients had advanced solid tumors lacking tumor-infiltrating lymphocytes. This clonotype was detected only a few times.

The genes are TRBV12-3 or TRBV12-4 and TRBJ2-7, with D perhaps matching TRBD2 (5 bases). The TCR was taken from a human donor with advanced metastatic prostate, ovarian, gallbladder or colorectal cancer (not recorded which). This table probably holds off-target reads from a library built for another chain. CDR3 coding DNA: TGTGCCAGCAGTTTATCCATACTAGTCCACGAGCAGTACTTC. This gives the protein CASSLSILVHEQYF.